Here is one T cell receptor (beta chain) with its context. Its cognate antigen is unknown. UMI-tagged TRB cDNA libraries were built via 5' RACE. TCRdb reanalyzed the 5' RACE reads, giving one entry per CDR3 protein sequence and no DNA. The sample's table shows over 100,000 distinct CDR3 sequences. The CDR3 has 13 amino acids. Germline lookup yields CDR1 GTSNPN and CDR2 SVGIG (reference sequence). This sample was included in a study of CXCR3-negative and CXCR3-positive naive CD8 T cells. Overall study results and limits: Naive cells, whether CXCR3-negative or CXCR3-positive, had similar TRBV-TRBJ usage, while memory cells differed.

Investigators sorted each CD8+ T cell subset in triplicate, taking 250,000 to 300,000 cells each time. The J gene is TRBJ1-1, the V gene TRBV30. The specimen sequenced was naive CXCR3- CD8+ T cells from blood. Subset: CD45RO-CCR7+CD27+CD95- naive CD8+ T cells lacking CXCR3 (TNR3-). This sequence originates from a human donor in good health. Some clones in this sample may be carry-over from other donors' samples. Here the CDR3 reads CAWSYGVITEAFF.